This is a list of T cell receptor beta chains from one sample in a study of T cell repertoires in cytomegalovirus infection. TCRdb reprocessed the reads with MiXCR, giving one entry per CDR3 protein. The sample carries almost 500,000 distinct CDR3 sequences, around 10% recorded once. The specimen sequenced was PBMCs. The source is a human donor in good health (CMV status not recorded). Some clones in this sample may be carry-over from other donors' samples. Both conserved end residues are part of each CDR3. D genes are given only for firm matches. Clone size is given for some rows only: seen once, a few or many times, or a class if the clone is expanded.

v_call	clone_size	j_call	d_call	cdr3_nt	cdr3_aa
TRBV7-2	many	TRBJ1-6	-	TGTGCCAGCAGCTTGGGACACAATAATTCACCCCTCCACTTT	CASSLGHNNSPLHF
TRBV5-1	-	TRBJ2-1	-	TGCGCCAGCAGCTACTCTTACTCCTACAATGAGCAGTTCTTC	CASSYSYSYNEQFF
TRBV20-1	many	TRBJ2-5	-	TGCAGTGCTAGAGATGGGACCCAGTACTTC	CSARDGTQYF
TRBV6-2/TRBV6-3	many	TRBJ1-5	-	TGTGCCAGCACCGACAGTGTCAATCAGCCCCAGCATTTT	CASTDSVNQPQHF
TRBV5-1	-	TRBJ2-2	-	TGCGCCAGCAGCGCCACGGGACAGAACACCGGGGAGCTGTTTTTT	CASSATGQNTGELFF
TRBV29-1	-	TRBJ2-5	TRBD2	TGCAGCGTCGCCGGTACTAGCGGGGGGGCCGGAGAGACCCAGTACTTC	CSVAGTSGGAGETQYF
TRBV7-9	many	TRBJ2-7	-	TGTGCCAGCAGCTTAGAAGGGGATGAGCAGTACTTC	CASSLEGDEQYF
TRBV20-1	-	TRBJ2-3	TRBD1	TGCAGTGCTAAGACAGGGAGTGAGGCACAGGATACGCAGTATTTT	CSAKTGSEAQDTQYF
TRBV28	-	TRBJ1-1	-	TGTGCCAGCAGTTCCGAACAGGGTACTAATACTCCTCTAAATGAAGCTTTCTTT	CASSSEQGTNTPLNEAFF
TRBV7-2	many	TRBJ2-2	-	TGTGCCAGCAGCTTTGACTACACCGGGGAGCTGTTTTTT	CASSFDYTGELFF
TRBV6-5	-	TRBJ1-3	-	TGTGCCAGCAGTTACGTCAGGGACCCTGGAAACACCATATATTTT	CASSYVRDPGNTIYF
TRBV28	many	TRBJ1-1	-	TGTGCCAGCAGTTTATCCCGGCCTGAAGCTTTCTTT	CASSLSRPEAFF
TRBV29-1	-	TRBJ1-2	-	TGCAGCGTTGAAGATCGGAAACAGGGCGAAATCTATGGCTACACCTTC	CSVEDRKQGEIYGYTF
TRBV7-2	many	TRBJ1-1	TRBD1	TGTGCCAGCAGCCCAGACAGGGGAGGGAACACTGAAGCTTTCTTT	CASSPDRGGNTEAFF
TRBV7-9	many	TRBJ1-6	-	TGTGCCAGCAGCTTAGGAGCCTATAATTCACCCCTCCACTTT	CASSLGAYNSPLHF
TRBV5-1	many	TRBJ2-7	-	TGCGCCAGCAGCTTGGACACCTTAATCTACGAGCAGTACTTC	CASSLDTLIYEQYF
TRBV10-2	many	TRBJ2-1	TRBD2	TGCGCCAGCAGTGAGATCCCTAGCGGTACCTACAATGAGCAGTTCTTC	CASSEIPSGTYNEQFF
TRBV4-1	many	TRBJ1-3	-	TGCGCCAGCAGCCAAGTTGCAGGAATTGGAAACACCATATATTTT	CASSQVAGIGNTIYF
TRBV6-5	many	TRBJ1-5	-	TGTGCCAGCAGTTACTCGCGGGGGAGCAATCAGCCCCAGCATTTT	CASSYSRGSNQPQHF
TRBV14	many	TRBJ1-1	-	TGTGCCAGCAGCCAAGCGGGGAGGCGCGCTTTCTTT	CASSQAGRRAFF
TRBV5-6	many	TRBJ1-2	TRBD1	TGTGCCAGCAGCCAAGGGACAGGGCGTGCCTATGGCTACACCTTC	CASSQGTGRAYGYTF
TRBV7-6	many	TRBJ2-1	-	TGTGCCAGCAGCTTAGCGGGGACTGGCCGCACGAACAATGAGCAGTTCTTC	CASSLAGTGRTNNEQFF
TRBV5-1	many	TRBJ2-7	TRBD1	TGTGCCAGCAGCTTAGGACAGGGGGCCTCCTACGAGCAGTACTTC	CASSLGQGASYEQYF
TRBV20-1	many	TRBJ2-7	TRBD2	TGCAGTGGTACCGGGACTAGCGACTACGAGCAGTACTTC	CSGTGTSDYEQYF
TRBV7-3	many	TRBJ2-1	-	TGTGCCAGCAGCTCCGATCAGGGACACAATGAGCAGTTCTTC	CASSSDQGHNEQFF
TRBV5-4	-	TRBJ1-2	-	TGTGCCAGCAGCAGCACAGTGGCCGGGGGCAAGGGTGGCTACACCTTC	CASSSTVAGGKGGYTF
TRBV20-1	-	TRBJ2-7	-	TGCAGTGCTGCACAGGCCCGGGGAGAGCAGTACTTC	CSAAQARGEQYF
TRBV19	many	TRBJ2-1	TRBD2	TGTGCCAGTCAAGGGACTAGCGGGAGCCCCGCTGAGCAGTTCTTC	CASQGTSGSPAEQFF
TRBV7-2	many	TRBJ1-1	TRBD1	TGTGCCAGCAGCTCCTCCAGGGGGATGAGAGCTTTCTTT	CASSSSRGMRAFF
TRBV7-9	few	TRBJ1-2	-	TGTGCCAGCAGCGTATGGACAGACACAGCTAACTATGGCTACACCTTC	CASSVWTDTANYGYTF
TRBV12-3/TRBV12-4	many	TRBJ1-4	-	TGTGCCAGCAGTTTACGGGCCTACAGTACCGAAAAACTGTTTTTT	CASSLRAYSTEKLFF
TRBV10-3	many	TRBJ2-1	-	TGTGCCATCAGTGAGTCGGAGGCGGGTGAGCAGTTCTTC	CAISESEAGEQFF
TRBV5-1	-	TRBJ2-3	TRBD2	TGCGCCAGCAGCTTCCCACTAGCGGGAAGCACAGATACGCAGTATTTT	CASSFPLAGSTDTQYF
TRBV29-1	many	TRBJ2-7	-	TGCAGCGTTGGGGGTGGACTTACCTACGAGCAGTACTTC	CSVGGGLTYEQYF